This TCR beta chain originates from a study of PD-1 blockade in classical Hodgkin lymphoma. Overall study results and limits: Possible causes of repertoire differences, disease activity or prior therapy, remain undefined. Diminished baseline TCR diversity has been reported in newly diagnosed patients relative to healthy donors. Patients who responded completely had about the same baseline diversity as newly diagnosed patients.

As to time point: cycle 4 day 1 (C4D1), after 6 weeks of nivolumab. All trial patients relapsed after autologous stem cell transplantation. TCRdb's table, derived via immunoSEQ multiplex PCR, lists solely in-frame clones and lacks some. The sample lists 5,500 to 7,500 clones, about 82% seen once, with roughly 29% in the top ten. For this clone: What it binds is not known.

Germline loops: CDR1 SGHKS, CDR2 YYEKEE (reference sequence). V lost 0 bases, J lost 2 bases, and 6 bases stayed unmatched. There are 16 residues in the CDR3. The sequence came from a human donor with classical Hodgkin lymphoma. Sample: peripheral blood mononuclear cells (PBMCs), taken before the fourth cycle of nivolumab. The rearrangement links TRBV5-5 to TRBJ2-7, with 9 bases lining up with TRBD1. As DNA, the CDR3 is TGTGCCAGCAGCTTGGGTCCGGGACAGGGAACCTACGAGCAGTACTTC. Translation: CASSLGPGQGTYEQYF.